Each of the 2 T cell receptor beta chains below was sequenced from the same sample in a study of blood T cells in healthy people across ages. A sample-barcoded 5' primer and a J-beta primer mix were used in a second PCR of about 6 to 11 cycles. Using its own MiXCR run on the 5' RACE reads, TCRdb lists one record per CDR3 protein. Of roughly 2 million distinct CDR3 sequences listed, 49% are singletons. Input material: blood. The receptors derive from a woman in her thirties or forties in good health.

This clonotype showed up just a few times. DNA for the CDR3: TGCAGTGCTACCCGGACTAGCGACCTCTACGAGCAGTACTTC. It yields the protein CSATRTSDLYEQYF. V and J are TRBV20-1 and TRBJ2-7; 9 bases line up with TRBD2. Germline V gene sequence: CDR1 DFQATT, CDR2 SNEGSKA (reference sequence). With 4 bases clipped from V and 3 bases from J, the junction kept 7 bases outside the gene matches. The CDR3 spans 14 residues.

The genes are TRBV20-1 and TRBJ2-5, with D tentatively TRBD1 (6 bases). There are 16 residues in the CDR3. Trimming stripped 0 bases from V and 5 bases from J, with 19 bases between. Germline CDR1 reads DFQATT; CDR2 reads SNEGSKA (reference sequence). The DNA for the CDR3 is TGCAGTGCTAGAGATTCAGGGTCGCCCCAGGGGGAGACCCAGTACTTC. Its protein is CSARDSGSPQGETQYF.